This TCR beta chain was recovered during a study of blood T cell repertoires in COVID-19. For the study at large: Sources were T cells, B-cell-depleted T cells, or PBMCs; the material itself was cDNA or gDNA.

Here immunoSEQ multiplex PCR was the method, and the copy in TCRdb shows in-frame clones only, minus some. The table records around 81,000 clones, more than 80% of them present only once. The CDR3 extends over 11 amino acids. V shed 6 bases and J shed 2 bases, with 5 bases lying between them. Germline CDR1 and CDR2: LNHDA and SQIVND (reference sequence). Sequenced material: peripheral blood. This receptor was obtained from a human donor in a cohort sampled during active COVID-19. This chain connects TRBV19 to TRBJ2-7, with D unclear. CDR3 in amino acids: CASRRPYEQYF. CDR3 nucleotides: TGTGCCAGTAGGAGGCCCTACGAGCAGTACTTC.